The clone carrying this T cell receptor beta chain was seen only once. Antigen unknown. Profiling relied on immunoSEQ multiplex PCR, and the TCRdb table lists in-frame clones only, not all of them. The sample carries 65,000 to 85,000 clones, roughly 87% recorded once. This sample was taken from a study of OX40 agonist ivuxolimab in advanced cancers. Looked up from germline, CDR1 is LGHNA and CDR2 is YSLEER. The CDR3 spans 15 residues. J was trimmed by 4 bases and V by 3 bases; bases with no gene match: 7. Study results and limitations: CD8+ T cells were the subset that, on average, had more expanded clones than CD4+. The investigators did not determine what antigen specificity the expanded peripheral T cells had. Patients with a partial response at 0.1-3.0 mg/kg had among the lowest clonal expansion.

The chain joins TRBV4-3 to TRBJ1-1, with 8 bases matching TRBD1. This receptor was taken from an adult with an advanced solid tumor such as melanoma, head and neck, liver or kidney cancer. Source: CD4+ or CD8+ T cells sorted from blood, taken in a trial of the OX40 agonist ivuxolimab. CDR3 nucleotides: TGCGCCAGCAGCCAGGTCCACAGGGGGATCACTGAAGCTTTCTTT. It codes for CASSQVHRGITEAFF.